This is a list of T cell receptor beta chains from one sample in a study of blood T cell repertoires in COVID-19. Method: immunoSEQ multiplex PCR; TCRdb's copy keeps in-frame clones and lacks some. Of 350,000 to 450,000 clones in the sample, roughly nine tenths were seen once. Sample: PBMCs or T cells enriched from blood (not recorded which). These receptors all come from a woman aged 25 to 39 who had recovered from COVID-19. The CDR3 runs from the conserved cysteine through the conserved F or W. The D gene is left open where the match is weak. The size entry is marked missing in some rows and otherwise reads once, few, many or a size class.

abundance | j_gene | d_gene | v_gene | CDR3nt | CDR3aa
NA | TRBJ2-5 | NA | TRBV10-2 | TGCGCCACCGGACTTTTGAGGGATAAGGAGACCCAGTACTTC | CATGLLRDKETQYF
NA | TRBJ2-6 | TRBD2 | TRBV4-2 | TGTGCCAGCAGCCAAGCCGCGATAGCGGGGGCTGGGGCCAACGTCCTGACTTTC | CASSQAAIAGAGANVLTF
NA | TRBJ2-7 | TRBD2 | TRBV20-1 | TGCAGTGCTAGTGCTAGCGGGGGATACGAGCAGTACTTC | CSASASGGYEQYF
NA | TRBJ2-1 | TRBD1 | TRBV24-1 | TGTGCCACCAGTGAGGTGGACAGGGCGGGTGAGCAGTTCTTC | CATSEVDRAGEQFF
NA | TRBJ2-7 | TRBD2 | TRBV27 | TGTGCCAGCAGTTTACGACTAGCGGGAGGCGAGCAGTACTTC | CASSLRLAGGEQYF
NA | TRBJ1-5 | NA | TRBV2 | TGTGCCAGCAGTCTCGGGAGAAACAATCAGCCCCAGCATTTT | CASSLGRNNQPQHF
NA | TRBJ2-7 | NA | TRBV10-1 | TGCGCCAGCAGTGAGAGGGTGGGGGACACCATCTACGAGCAGTACTTC | CASSERVGDTIYEQYF
NA | TRBJ1-6 | TRBD1 | TRBV7-6 | TGTGCCAGCAGCTTAGGGACAGGGGAAGGAAATTCACCCCTCCACTTT | CASSLGTGEGNSPLHF
NA | TRBJ2-3 | TRBD2 | TRBV5-6 | TGTGCCAGCAGCTTCAGCGGGGGAGCCCACCGTGGGGATACGCAGTATTTT | CASSFSGGAHRGDTQYF
NA | TRBJ2-7 | NA | TRBV5-4 | TGTGCCAGCAGGATCGACAGGAGCTCCTACGAGCAGTACTTC | CASRIDRSSYEQYF
NA | TRBJ2-1 | NA | TRBV7-8 | TGTGCCAGCAGCACCCGACCGGGACTCTCCTACAATGAGCAGTTCTTC | CASSTRPGLSYNEQFF
few | TRBJ2-3 | TRBD1 | TRBV7-2 | TGTGCCAGCAGCTTAGACGGGACAGGCCATCTAAAAACAGATACGCAGTATTTT | CASSLDGTGHLKTDTQYF
NA | TRBJ1-2 | TRBD1 | TRBV9 | TGTGCCAGCAGCGCAAACCCCGGGACAGGGTATATGGGCTACACCTTC | CASSANPGTGYMGYTF
NA | TRBJ1-4 | NA | TRBV4-1 | TGCGCCAGCAGCCGGCCGACCGGGGGGCGGGAAAAACTGTTTTTT | CASSRPTGGREKLFF
NA | TRBJ1-1 | TRBD1 | TRBV5-1 | TGCGCCAGCAGCCCCGGGACAGCAATGAACACTGAAGCTTTCTTT | CASSPGTAMNTEAFF
NA | TRBJ2-7 | TRBD2 | TRBV3-1/TRBV3-2 | TGTGCCAGCAGCCAGTTAAGCGGGAGTTACGAGCAGTACTTC | CASSQLSGSYEQYF
NA | TRBJ1-5 | NA | TRBV30 | TGTGCCTGGAGTGTTGAAGGGGTATATCAGCCCCAGCATTTT | CAWSVEGVYQPQHF
NA | TRBJ2-1 | NA | TRBV4-1 | TGCGCCAGCAGTCCGGTCGCCGGGGAGCAGTTCTTC | CASSPVAGEQFF
NA | TRBJ1-1 | NA | TRBV7-9 | TGTGCCAGCAGCTTAGAAAAGGGGTTTATGACTGAAGCTTTCTTT | CASSLEKGFMTEAFF
NA | TRBJ2-1 | TRBD2 | TRBV9 | TGTGCCAGCAGCGAAGCGGGGGGACCTCGCAATGAGCAGTTCTTC | CASSEAGGPRNEQFF
NA | TRBJ2-2 | NA | TRBV5-1 | TGCGCCAGCAGCTTAGGGGTCACCGGGGAGCTGTTTTTT | CASSLGVTGELFF
NA | TRBJ2-2 | TRBD1 | TRBV15 | TGTGCCACCAGTTCAGGGGGCCCGAACACCGGGGAGCTGTTTTTT | CATSSGGPNTGELFF
NA | TRBJ2-1 | TRBD2 | TRBV5-1 | TGCGCCAGCAGTCCCCGGAGTAGCGGGGCTTTGCGGGGGCAGTTCTTC | CASSPRSSGALRGQFF
NA | TRBJ2-1 | TRBD2 | TRBV7-2 | TGTGCCAGCACTCGACTAGCGGGAGTTTACAATGAGCAGTTCTTC | CASTRLAGVYNEQFF
NA | TRBJ1-6 | TRBD1 | TRBV11-2 | TGTGCCAGGATCTCGGGGACAGGGGGCGGGTCACCCCTCCACTTT | CARISGTGGGSPLHF
NA | TRBJ2-7 | NA | TRBV27 | TGTGCCAGCAGCCCCGGTGTCCGTTACGAGCAGTACTTC | CASSPGVRYEQYF
NA | TRBJ1-1 | TRBD1 | TRBV4-3 | TGCGCCAGCAGCCAAGAGGTTAGGGACAGGAGGGTCACTGAAGCTTTCTTT | CASSQEVRDRRVTEAFF
NA | TRBJ2-7 | NA | TRBV28 | TGTGCCAGCAGTTTATCCACCGGAGGGGGGGCAGGCGAGCAGTACTTC | CASSLSTGGGAGEQYF
NA | TRBJ1-3 | NA | TRBV5-6 | TGTGCCAGCAGCTTGCCCCACAGCAGCTCTGGAAACACCATATATTTT | CASSLPHSSSGNTIYF
NA | TRBJ2-1 | NA | TRBV28 | TGTGCCAGCAGTAGCGTCGGCAGACTCTACAATGAGCAGTTCTTC | CASSSVGRLYNEQFF
few | TRBJ1-1 | NA | TRBV19 | TGTGCCACCGGCTCGGGTCATTGGATCCCCAACACTGAAGCTTTCTTT | CATGSGHWIPNTEAFF
NA | TRBJ1-4 | NA | TRBV15 | TGTGCCACCAGCAGAGATGAAGGGGCAGGGGAAAAACTGTTTTTT | CATSRDEGAGEKLFF
NA | TRBJ2-7 | TRBD2 | TRBV5-6 | TGTGCCAGCAGCTTGGTAGCGGGGTTGATCTACGAGCAGTACTTC | CASSLVAGLIYEQYF
NA | TRBJ1-1 | NA | TRBV10-3 | TGTGCCATCAGCTCACACCTTGAAGCTTTCTTT | CAISSHLEAFF
NA | TRBJ2-1 | NA | TRBV5-1 | TGCGCCAGCAGCTACGCGGGGGCGAATTCCAATGAGCAGTTCTTC | CASSYAGANSNEQFF
NA | TRBJ2-5 | TRBD2 | TRBV28 | TGTGCCAGCAGTTTGTTAGCGGGAGTATCAAAGACCCAGTACTTC | CASSLLAGVSKTQYF
NA | TRBJ1-1 | NA | TRBV9 | TGTGCCAGCAGCGTAGGGGGGGACTTGAACACTGAAGCTTTCTTT | CASSVGGDLNTEAFF
few | TRBJ2-2 | TRBD1 | TRBV11-3 | TGTGCCAGCAGCTTTATGGGACAGGGCACCGGGGAGCTGTTTTTT | CASSFMGQGTGELFF
NA | TRBJ2-6 | NA | TRBV24-1 | TGTGCCACCAGTGATTACCCAGTGGGGGGGCACTCTGGGGCCAACGTCCTGACTTTC | CATSDYPVGGHSGANVLTF
NA | TRBJ1-3 | NA | TRBV7-9 | TGTGCCAGCAGCTCCCCGGCAGGGCCTGACTCTGGAAACACCATATATTTT | CASSSPAGPDSGNTIYF
NA | TRBJ1-1 | NA | TRBV18 | TGTGCCAGCTCACCCGACTTTGGAGGACTGGAGTCCGAAGCTTTCTTT | CASSPDFGGLESEAFF
NA | TRBJ2-5 | NA | TRBV11-3 | TGTGCCAGCAGCGAACCGCGGGGGACCCAGTACTTC | CASSEPRGTQYF
NA | TRBJ2-7 | NA | TRBV6-5 | TGTGCCAGCAGTTACTCGACGACGGGGTTTGGTGAGCAGTACTTC | CASSYSTTGFGEQYF
NA | TRBJ2-5 | NA | TRBV28 | TGTGCCAGCAGTTACCATGTAGTCGGCCAGTACTTC | CASSYHVVGQYF
NA | TRBJ2-7 | TRBD2 | TRBV6-5 | TGTGCCAGCAGTTTCCTGAGTAGCGGGAGCTTTAACGAGCAGTACTTC | CASSFLSSGSFNEQYF
NA | TRBJ2-2 | NA | TRBV6-2/TRBV6-3 | TGTGCCAGCAGTTCGCTAGCGTTTAACACCGGGGAGCTGTTTTTT | CASSSLAFNTGELFF
NA | TRBJ2-2 | TRBD2 | TRBV3-1/TRBV3-2 | TGTGCCAGCTATAAAGGACTAGCGGACCGAGGGGAGCTGTTTTTT | CASYKGLADRGELFF
NA | TRBJ1-1 | TRBD1 | TRBV18 | TGTGCCAGCTCACCCGCCGGACAGGCCGTTGAAGCTTTCTTT | CASSPAGQAVEAFF
NA | TRBJ1-3 | NA | TRBV11-2 | TGTGCCAGCAGCTCCTCAGGGGTCTCTGGAAACACCATATATTTT | CASSSSGVSGNTIYF